This T cell receptor beta chain is drawn from a study of tumor-infiltrating lymphocytes in primary liver carcinoma. Starting from 500 ng of total RNA, TCR beta cDNA was produced with a primer in the constant region. Researchers made the TCR beta libraries by running three nested multiplex PCR rounds with slightly modified ARM-PCR. It was with TRBV1-TRBV30 forward primers and a C-beta reverse primer that the first two PCR rounds were run, at about 9 cycles each. TCRdb processed the multiplex PCR reads anew with MiXCR; each CDR3 protein has one entry. Among some 180,000 distinct CDR3 sequences, about 60% were seen once, and the ten largest hold 70% to 80%. Extraction also yielded germline DNA, while blood RNA was obtained from unsorted whole blood. J gave up 1 base and V 4 bases, and 2 bases lay outside the gene matches. This CDR3 has 15 residues. The germline V gene encodes CDR1 MNHEY and CDR2 SVGAGI.

The sample comprised peripheral blood. The TCR was taken from a man aged 35 to 55 with primary liver carcinoma and hepatitis B virus infection. The V gene is TRBV6-5, the J gene TRBJ2-3, with 10 bases matching TRBD2. This chain's CDR3 is CASSSSGRGTDTQYF. In DNA, the CDR3 is TGTGCCAGCAGTTCCAGCGGGAGGGGCACAGATACGCAGTATTTT.